In its sample, the clone carrying this T cell receptor beta chain was seen once. Its matching antigen is unknown. It was from alopecia areata patients that lesional scalp punch biopsies and peripheral blood were collected. In each case, RNA was isolated and then reverse transcribed into cDNA as the sequencing template. Data came from immunoSEQ multiplex PCR; TCRdb stores just in-frame clones and leaves some out. The profile shows fewer than 40,000 clones, 62% of them singletons. These data originate in a study of CD8+ T cells in alopecia areata. Regarding the study as a whole: In lesional scalp, particularly from alopecia totalis/universalis, clonality was higher than in normal scalp.

The origin of this receptor is a human donor with alopecia areata. Sequenced material: NKG2D-high CD8+ T cells sorted from blood.

CDR3 sequence reads: CASSLSPFLIYEQYF. The CDR3 DNA follows: TGTGCCAGCAGTTTATCCCCGTTTCTGATCTACGAGCAGTACTTC. The chain recombines TRBV27 with TRBJ2-7; no clear D gene. The CDR3 runs to 15 residues. V was trimmed by 0 bases and J by 3 bases, leaving 12 bases between them. Germline V gene data show CDR1 as MNHEY and CDR2 as SMNVEV (reference sequence).